This T cell receptor (beta chain) was observed in a study of breast tumors, draining lymph nodes, adjacent tissues. This clonotype was counted at least ten times. V lost 1 base and J lost 0; bases outside the gene matches: 11. The CDR3 spans 20 residues. Germline CDR1 reads LGHNA; CDR2 reads YSLEER. TCRdb reprocessed the multiplex PCR reads with MiXCR, giving one entry per CDR3 protein. The sample has about 52,000 distinct CDR3 sequences; around 40% are singletons. This TCR was sampled from a female donor with breast cancer. Some clones in this sample may be carry-over from other donors' samples. The chain joins TRBV4-3 to TRBJ2-2; 10 nucleotides align to TRBD2. The sequenced sample consisted of breast tumor tissue. The DNA of the CDR3 is TGCGCCAGCAGCCAAGGGGCTAGCGGGAGCCTTCAATCGAACACCGGGGAGCTGTTTTTT. Translation: CASSQGASGSLQSNTGELFF.